The source of this T cell receptor beta chain is a study of blood T cell repertoires in COVID-19. This clone was recorded only once. Produced via immunoSEQ multiplex PCR; TCRdb's table is partial and in-frame only. Here the sample spans 110,000 to 150,000 clones, around 80% being singletons. The CDR3 consists of 14 residues. The germline CDR1 and CDR2 sequences are KGHSH and LQKENI. The germline V and J ends were trimmed by 5 bases and 3 bases, with 13 bases remaining between them. The sequenced material came from PBMCs or T cells enriched from blood (not recorded which). The rearrangement uses TRBV18 and TRBJ1-1; tentatively, D is TRBD1 (5 bases). The TCR originated in a woman aged 45-60 years who had recovered from COVID-19. The CDR3 coding sequence is TGTGCCAGCTCAATCTTCGACAGAGACACTGAAGCTTTCTTT. It yields the protein CASSIFDRDTEAFF.